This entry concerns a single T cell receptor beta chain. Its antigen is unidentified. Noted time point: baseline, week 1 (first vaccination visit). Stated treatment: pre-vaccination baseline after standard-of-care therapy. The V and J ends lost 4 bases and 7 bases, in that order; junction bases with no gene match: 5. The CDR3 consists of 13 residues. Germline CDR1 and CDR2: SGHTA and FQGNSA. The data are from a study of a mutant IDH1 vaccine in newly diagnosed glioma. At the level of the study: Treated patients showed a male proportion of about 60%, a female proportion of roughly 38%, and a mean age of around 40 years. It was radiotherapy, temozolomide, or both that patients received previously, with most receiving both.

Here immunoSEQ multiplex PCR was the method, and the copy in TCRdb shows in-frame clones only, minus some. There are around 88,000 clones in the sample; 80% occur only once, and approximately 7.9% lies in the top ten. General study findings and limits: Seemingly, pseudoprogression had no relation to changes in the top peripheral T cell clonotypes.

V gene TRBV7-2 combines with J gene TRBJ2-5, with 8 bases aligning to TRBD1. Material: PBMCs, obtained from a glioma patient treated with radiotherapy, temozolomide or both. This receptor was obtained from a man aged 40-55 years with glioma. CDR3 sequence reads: CASSSAQGVTQYF. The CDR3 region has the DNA TGTGCCAGCAGCTCCGCACAGGGGGTGACCCAGTACTTC.